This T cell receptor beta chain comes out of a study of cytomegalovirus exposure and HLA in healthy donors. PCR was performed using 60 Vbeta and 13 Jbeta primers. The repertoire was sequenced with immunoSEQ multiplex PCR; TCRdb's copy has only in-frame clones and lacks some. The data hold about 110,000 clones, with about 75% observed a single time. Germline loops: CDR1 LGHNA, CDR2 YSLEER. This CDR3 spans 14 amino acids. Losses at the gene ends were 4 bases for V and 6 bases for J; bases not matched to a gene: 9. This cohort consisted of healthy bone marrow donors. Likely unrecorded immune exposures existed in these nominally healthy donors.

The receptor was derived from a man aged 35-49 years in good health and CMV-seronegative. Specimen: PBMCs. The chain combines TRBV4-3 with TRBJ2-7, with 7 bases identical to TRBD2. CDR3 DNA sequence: TGCGCCAGCAGCCCCACAGCGGGGTCCCTCGAGCAGTACTTC. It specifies CASSPTAGSLEQYF.